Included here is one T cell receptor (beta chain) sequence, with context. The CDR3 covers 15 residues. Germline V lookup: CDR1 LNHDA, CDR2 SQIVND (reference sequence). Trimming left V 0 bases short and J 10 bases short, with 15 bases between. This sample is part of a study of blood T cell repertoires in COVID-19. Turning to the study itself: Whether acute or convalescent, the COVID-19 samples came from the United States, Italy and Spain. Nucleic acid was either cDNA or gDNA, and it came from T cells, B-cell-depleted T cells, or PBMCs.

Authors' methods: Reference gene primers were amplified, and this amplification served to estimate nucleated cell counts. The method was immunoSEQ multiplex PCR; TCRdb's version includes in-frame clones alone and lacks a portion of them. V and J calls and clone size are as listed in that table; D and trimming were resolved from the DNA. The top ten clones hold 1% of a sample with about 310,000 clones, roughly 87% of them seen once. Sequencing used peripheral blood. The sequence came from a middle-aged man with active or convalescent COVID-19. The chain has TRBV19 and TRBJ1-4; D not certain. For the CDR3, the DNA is TGTGCCAGTAGTATAGATCTAACCCTAAACGGAAAACTGTTTTTT. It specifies CASSIDLTLNGKLFF.